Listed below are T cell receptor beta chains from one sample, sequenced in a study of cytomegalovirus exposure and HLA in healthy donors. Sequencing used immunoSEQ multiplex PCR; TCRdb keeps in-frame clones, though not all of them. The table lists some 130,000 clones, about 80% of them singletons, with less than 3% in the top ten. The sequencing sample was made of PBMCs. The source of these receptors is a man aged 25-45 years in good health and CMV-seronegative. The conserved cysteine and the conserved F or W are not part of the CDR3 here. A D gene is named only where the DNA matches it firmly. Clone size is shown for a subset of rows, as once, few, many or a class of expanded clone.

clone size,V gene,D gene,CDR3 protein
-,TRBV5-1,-,ASSLTSGDQPQH
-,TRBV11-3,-,ASSSHLGAYGNTIY
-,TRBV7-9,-,ASSLVSRGPEAF
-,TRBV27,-,ASSLPGRGNEQF
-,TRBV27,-,ASSLQGNYGYT
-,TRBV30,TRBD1,AWSSGTGEQY
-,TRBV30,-,AWSVGLRILGYT
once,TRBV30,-,AWSLATYEQY
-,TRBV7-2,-,ASRQGPAKNIQY
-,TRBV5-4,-,ASSFHTDTQY
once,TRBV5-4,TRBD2,ASSLVGGSRRY
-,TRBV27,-,ASSFVDSSYEQY
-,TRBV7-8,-,ASSLRTAIYEQF
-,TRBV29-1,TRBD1,SVVAGQNSGNTIY
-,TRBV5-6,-,ASSRRGSYNEQF
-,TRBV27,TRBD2,ASQDSGISYEQY
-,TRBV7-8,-,ASSLLVRASGTEAF
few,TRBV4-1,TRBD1,ASSQDQQGALGYT
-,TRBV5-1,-,ASRIDRNTEAF
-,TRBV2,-,ASRNANRELHEQF
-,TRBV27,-,ASSFSGSSYEQY
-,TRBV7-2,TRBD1,ASSGTGAAYEQY
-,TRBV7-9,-,ASSRLRGEKLF
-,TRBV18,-,ASSRENYEQY
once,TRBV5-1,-,ASSLVSEGTYEQY
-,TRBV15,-,ATSISRDTPQH